This is a list of T cell receptor beta chains from one sample in a study of shared clonotypes between healthy human individuals. Data came from immunoSEQ multiplex PCR; TCRdb stores just in-frame clones and leaves some out. The repertoire has around 980,000 clones, more than 75% of them found once; the top ten carry 0.55% to 0.7%. Sequenced material: memory CD4+ T cells from PBMCs. These receptors were taken from a man younger than 35 in good health. Some clones in this sample may be carry-over from other donors' samples. CDR3s include the opening cysteine and the closing phenylalanine or tryptophan. A D gene is named only where the DNA matches it firmly. Some rows mark clone size as missing; the rest say once, few, many or name a class of expanded clone.

clone_size j_call d_call v_call cdr3_length cdr3_nt cdr3_aa
NA TRBJ2-7 TRBD2 TRBV11-2 16 TGTGCCAGCAGCCGGACACTAGCGGGTACGACCTACGAGCAGTACTTC CASSRTLAGTTYEQYF
NA TRBJ2-3 TRBD2 TRBV13 13 TGTGCCAGCAGCCGCCGGGGGGACGATACGCAGTATTTT CASSRRGDDTQYF
NA TRBJ1-1 NA TRBV28 14 TGTGCCAGCAGTGTTCCGGGACACAACACTGAAGCTTTCTTT CASSVPGHNTEAFF
NA TRBJ1-4 NA TRBV7-2 15 TGTGCCAGCAGCGCATGGGGGGAAACTAATGAAAAACTGTTTTTT CASSAWGETNEKLFF
NA TRBJ1-3 NA TRBV7-6 16 TGTGCCAGCAGCTTAGTGGGATCCGGCGGCGGAAACACCATATATTTT CASSLVGSGGGNTIYF
NA TRBJ2-2 NA TRBV19 15 TGTGCCAGTAGTATGAGAGGACCCAACACCGGGGAGCTGTTTTTT CASSMRGPNTGELFF
NA TRBJ1-2 TRBD1 TRBV28 15 TGTGCCAGCAGTCCGCCGGGACAGGGGGCGAAGGCCTACACCTTC CASSPPGQGAKAYTF
NA TRBJ2-7 NA TRBV20-1 11 TGCAGTGCCATGTGGGAGCGCGAGCAGTACTTC CSAMWEREQYF
NA TRBJ1-4 TRBD1 TRBV10-3 15 TGTGCCATCAGGAATACAGGGGGACCAAATGAAAAACTGTTTTTT CAIRNTGGPNEKLFF
NA TRBJ2-7 NA TRBV29-1 14 TGCAGCGTTGTAAGCAATCCCGGATTTCGCGAGCAGTACTTC CSVVSNPGFREQYF
NA TRBJ2-5 TRBD1 TRBV13 18 TGTGCCAGCAGCTACCGGGACAGGGGGCGCGCCGGGTGGGAGACCCAGTACTTC CASSYRDRGRAGWETQYF
NA TRBJ1-3 NA TRBV4-2 18 TGTGCCAGCAGCCATCCCCGTGGGGGCCCCTTGGCAGGAAACACCATATATTTT CASSHPRGGPLAGNTIYF
few TRBJ2-7 NA TRBV5-1 15 TGCGCCAGCAGCTTGGCGCAGCCGGGCCACTACGAGCAGTACTTC CASSLAQPGHYEQYF
NA TRBJ2-7 TRBD2 TRBV6-1 15 TGTGCCAGCAGGGCGGGGCCTAGCGGAACCTACGAGCAGTACTTC CASRAGPSGTYEQYF
NA TRBJ2-5 NA TRBV5-1 13 TGCGCCAGCAGCTTGTCCCCTCAAGAGACCCAGTACTTC CASSLSPQETQYF